The 9 T cell receptor beta chains reported below all come from one sample, sequenced in a study of T cell repertoires in cytomegalovirus infection. TCRdb independently ran MiXCR on the reads; one entry per CDR3 protein. Of 200,000 to 250,000 distinct CDR3 sequences listed, 22% are singletons. Sequencing input: CD8+ T cells from PBMCs. The receptors were sampled from a human donor in good health (CMV status not recorded). Some clones in this sample may be carry-over from other donors' samples.

There are many counts of this clonotype. The CDR3 spells CASSLAGTGYGEQYF. In DNA, the CDR3 is TGTGCCAGCAGCTTAGCAGGGACAGGGTACGGCGAGCAGTACTTC. The chain recombines TRBV7-2 with TRBJ2-7, with TRBD1 matching over 9 bases. The CDR3 has 15 residues. CDR1 is SGHTA, CDR2 FQGNSA, per germline. V gave up 0 bases and J gave up 6 bases; unmatched junction bases: 6.

This clonotype was counted a few times. This chain connects TRBV29-1 to TRBJ1-5; 7 bases are shared with TRBD1. Germline V gene lookup returns CDR1 SQVTM and CDR2 ANQGSEA. The CDR3 is 13 amino acids. J was trimmed by 9 bases and V by 6 bases; bases with no gene match: 11. CDR3 sequence reads: CSVATGTASPQHF. For the CDR3, the DNA is TGCAGCGTCGCGACAGGGACGGCTTCGCCCCAGCATTTT.

This clonotype was picked up a small number of times. The genes are TRBV3-1 and TRBJ2-3; D remains unclear. The CDR3 covers 16 residues. Germline lookup yields CDR1 LGHDT and CDR2 YNNKEL (reference sequence). Trimming removed 0 bases from V and 1 base from J, with 11 bases in between. CDR3 protein: CASSQDRVGGTDTQYF. The CDR3 DNA follows: TGTGCCAGCAGCCAAGATCGGGTCGGCGGCACAGATACGCAGTATTTT.

The V and J genes are TRBV29-1 and TRBJ1-1; the D is unclear. Germline loops: CDR1 SQVTM, CDR2 ANQGSEA. The CDR3 totals 10 residues. The V end lost 6 bases, the J end lost 5 bases, and 7 bases lay between the germline ends. CDR3 sequence reads: CSVRDTEAFF. CDR3 bases: TGCAGCGTACGGGATACTGAAGCTTTCTTT.

In this sample, this clonotype turned up a few times. The rearrangement joins TRBV29-1 to TRBJ2-3; the match to TRBD1 covers 10 bases. Germline values: CDR1 SQVTM, CDR2 ANQGSEA. V lost 3 bases, J lost 3 bases, and 3 bases stayed unmatched. This CDR3 has 14 residues. The CDR3 coding sequence is TGCAGCGTTGACGCGGGACAGGGGACAGATACGCAGTATTTT. Translation: CSVDAGQGTDTQYF.

The gene calls are TRBV20-1 and TRBJ2-7; TRBD2 matches at 7 bases. J lost 2 bases, V lost 3 bases, and 10 bases had no gene match. CDR1 and CDR2 (germline): DFQATT, SNEGSKA (reference sequence). The CDR3 length is 15 residues. The CDR3 DNA sequence: TGCAGTGCTAGGGGCTCGGCTAGCGGTCCCTACGAGCAGTACTTC. This translates into CSARGSASGPYEQYF.

This clonotype has a count of ten or more. The J gene is TRBJ1-2, the V gene TRBV7-2, with 7 bases lining up with TRBD1. This CDR3 spans 14 amino acids. V lost 4 bases, J lost 1 base, and 3 bases stayed unmatched. Germline V gene data show CDR1 as SGHTA and CDR2 as FQGNSA. The CDR3 protein is CASSYGDSNYGYTF. DNA for the CDR3: TGTGCCAGCAGCTACGGGGACAGTAACTATGGCTACACCTTC.

This clonotype was detected only a few times. The chain joins TRBV6-5 to TRBJ2-1, with TRBD2 identical over 12 bases. Germline V lookup: CDR1 MNHEY, CDR2 SVGAGI. The CDR3 contains 16 residues. V dropped 0 bases and J dropped 10; count of bases not matched to a gene: 7. Here the CDR3 DNA reads TGTGCCAGCAGTTACTCTCCTAGCGGGGGGGGTGGGGAGCAGTTCTTC. Translation: CASSYSPSGGGGEQFF.

The CDR3 region has the DNA TGTGCCAGCAGTTTAGCGTCGGGGGGTAAGGAGTACTTC. Translating it yields CASSLASGGKEYF. This rearrangement joins TRBV12-3 or TRBV12-4 to TRBJ2-7; 7 bases are a match to TRBD2. The ends lost 0 bases at V and 11 bases at J; junction bases unmatched: 7. The CDR3 totals 13 residues.